This TCR beta chain was sequenced during a study of shared clonotypes between healthy human individuals. In regard to this clone: Its antigen is not known.

This CDR3 is built from 17 residues. Unmatched junction bases numbered 13, after V lost 3 bases and J lost 8 bases. Germline V CDR1 and CDR2: MNHEY, SMNVEV (reference sequence). As defined, naive CD8 cells were CD45RO-negative and positively selected for CCR7, with terminally differentiated effector memory CD45RA+ cells excluded. General study results and limits: About 4.5% of naive CD4 clonotypes were common to four donors.

Using immunoSEQ multiplex PCR, the repertoire was profiled, and TCRdb retains in-frame clones only, with some absent. Here the sample spans millions of clones, 85% to 95% being singletons. This clonotype was obtained from a man between 18 and 35 years old in good health. Some clones in this sample may be carry-over from other donors' samples. Source material: naive CD8+ T cells from PBMCs. The gene calls are TRBV27 and TRBJ2-2; 9 bases align to TRBD2. The CDR3 spells CASSFSGRVAGAGELFF. CDR3 bases: TGTGCCAGCAGTTTCAGCGGAAGGGTAGCGGGAGCGGGGGAGCTGTTTTTT.